This is a list of T cell receptor beta chains from one sample in a study of blood T cell repertoires in COVID-19. TCRdb's copy holds only in-frame clones and misses some; the assay was immunoSEQ multiplex PCR. The sample contains 300,000 to 500,000 clones, around 89% of which appear only once. The source material was PBMCs or T cells enriched from blood (not recorded which). The receptors come from a woman in her twenties or thirties with acute COVID-19. CDR3s include the opening cysteine and the closing phenylalanine or tryptophan. The D gene is left open where the match is weak.

NA 12 TRBV19 CASTRGFGGYTF
NA 19 TRBV9 CASSVVEMDSVATNEKLFF
TRBD2 14 TRBV5-5 CASRRTSDSSQQYF
TRBD1 16 TRBV27 CASSRKQGARNSPLHF
NA 14 TRBV24-1 CATSDRGGQRGYTF
TRBD2 15 TRBV28 CASSLAQLAEGEQFF
NA 16 TRBV15 CATSRGKGASNQPQHF
TRBD2 14 TRBV9 CASSVDQGGETQYF
TRBD1 18 TRBV7-2 CASSARQGAGGSGYGYTF
TRBD1 17 TRBV25-1 CASSSLPGQGGPYGYTF
NA 14 TRBV27 CASSFESSYNEQFF
NA 15 TRBV9 CASSVVGANGNTIYF
TRBD1 16 TRBV5-1 CASSPRPGQGNEKLFF
TRBD2 14 TRBV7-3 CASSSLAGGAPQFF
TRBD2 16 TRBV7-8 CASSRAGLAAYNEQFF
NA 21 TRBV7-8 CASSLVSVGPRGGEDNEKLFF
TRBD2 16 TRBV10-1 CASGPASGEFYNEQFF
TRBD1 15 TRBV7-9 CASSAGQGTGNTIYF
NA 14 TRBV7-2 CASSLWGLGNTIYF
NA 15 TRBV6-5 CASGLTASSYNEQFF
NA 14 TRBV6-1 CASSERRPEAGAFF
NA 17 TRBV6-2/TRBV6-3 CASSYSNMAGARQPQHF
NA 16 TRBV7-2 CASSFAAVATNEKLFF
NA 14 TRBV18 CASSPRQVNTEAFF
TRBD1 17 TRBV2 CASRTDRGPILNTEAFF
NA 13 TRBV6-5 CASSKNVAQEQFF
TRBD1 15 TRBV28 CASSSGTGGKYEQYF
NA 14 TRBV10-3 CAISDRPASNEQFF